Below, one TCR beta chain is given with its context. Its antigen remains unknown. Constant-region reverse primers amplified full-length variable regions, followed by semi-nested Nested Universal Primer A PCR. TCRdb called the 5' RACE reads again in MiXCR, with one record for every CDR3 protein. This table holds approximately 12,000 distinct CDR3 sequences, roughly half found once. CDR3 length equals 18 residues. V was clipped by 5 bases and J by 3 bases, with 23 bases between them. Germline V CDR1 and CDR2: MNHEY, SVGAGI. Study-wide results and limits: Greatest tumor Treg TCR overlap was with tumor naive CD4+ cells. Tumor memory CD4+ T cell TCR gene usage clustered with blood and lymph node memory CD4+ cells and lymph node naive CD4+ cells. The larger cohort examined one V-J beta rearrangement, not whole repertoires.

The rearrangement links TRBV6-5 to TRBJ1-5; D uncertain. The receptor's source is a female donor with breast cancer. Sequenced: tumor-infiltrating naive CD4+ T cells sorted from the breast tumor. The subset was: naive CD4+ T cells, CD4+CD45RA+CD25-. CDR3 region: CASSERAAVAFNNQPQHF. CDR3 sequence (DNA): TGTGCCAGCAGTGAAAGGGCGGCGGTAGCTTTTAACAATCAGCCCCAGCATTTT.